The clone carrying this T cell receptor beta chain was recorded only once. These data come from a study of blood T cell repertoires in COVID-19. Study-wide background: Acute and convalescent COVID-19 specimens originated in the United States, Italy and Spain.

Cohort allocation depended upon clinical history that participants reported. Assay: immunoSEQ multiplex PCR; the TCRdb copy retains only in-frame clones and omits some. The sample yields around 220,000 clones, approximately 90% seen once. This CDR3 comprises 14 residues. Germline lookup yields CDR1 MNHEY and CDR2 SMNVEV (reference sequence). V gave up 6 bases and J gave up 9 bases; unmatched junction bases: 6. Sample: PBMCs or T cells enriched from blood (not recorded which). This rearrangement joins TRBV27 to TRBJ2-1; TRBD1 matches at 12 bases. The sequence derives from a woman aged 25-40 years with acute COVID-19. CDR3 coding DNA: TGTGCCAGCAGGGGGACAGGGGGCCCGGCTGAGCAGTTCTTC. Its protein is CASRGTGGPAEQFF.